This T cell receptor beta chain was found in a study of CD4 and CD8 cells across lung adenocarcinoma regions. The patients had localized lung adenocarcinoma, a non-small cell subtype. The CDR3 has 15 residues. CDR1 and CDR2 from the germline V gene are ENHRY and SYGVKD. TCRdb analysed the PCR reads with MiXCR anew, one entry per CDR3 protein. This table holds roughly 7,100 distinct CDR3 sequences, approximately 45% found once. The receptor was isolated from a male donor with lung adenocarcinoma. The CD4 and CD8 labels of this study may be unreliable. The rearrangement uses TRBV10-3 and TRBJ2-3; tentative D call: TRBD1 (5 bases). The J call could be wrong; TRBJ2-7 is a better fit for the DNA end. Source material: CD4+ T cells from the margin of a lung tumor. The CDR3 DNA is TGTGCCATGGGCGAACAGGCTGTGAGCAACAATGCGCAGTACTTC. Its translation: CAMGEQAVSNNAQYF.